The present TCR beta chain was sequenced within a study of blood T cell repertoires in COVID-19. On the study more broadly: Some COVID-19 samples were acute and others convalescent; all came from the United States, Italy and Spain.

Trimming shortened V by 7 bases and J by 8 bases, and 20 bases separated the two germline ends. The CDR3 extends over 15 amino acids. The germline V gene encodes CDR1 LNHDA and CDR2 SQIVND (reference sequence). This clone was seen only a few times. The data were produced by immunoSEQ multiplex PCR, yet TCRdb's version contains in-frame clones alone and is incomplete. The data contain around 250,000 clones, around 88% of them singletons. The receptor was derived from an elderly man with acute or convalescent COVID-19. Sample: peripheral blood. The gene calls are TRBV19 and TRBJ2-2; D possibly corresponds to TRBD2 (5 bases). Written as DNA, the CDR3 is TGTGCCAGTAATGAGCGGTCGGATAAATCTGGGGAGCTGTTTTTT. This translates into CASNERSDKSGELFF.